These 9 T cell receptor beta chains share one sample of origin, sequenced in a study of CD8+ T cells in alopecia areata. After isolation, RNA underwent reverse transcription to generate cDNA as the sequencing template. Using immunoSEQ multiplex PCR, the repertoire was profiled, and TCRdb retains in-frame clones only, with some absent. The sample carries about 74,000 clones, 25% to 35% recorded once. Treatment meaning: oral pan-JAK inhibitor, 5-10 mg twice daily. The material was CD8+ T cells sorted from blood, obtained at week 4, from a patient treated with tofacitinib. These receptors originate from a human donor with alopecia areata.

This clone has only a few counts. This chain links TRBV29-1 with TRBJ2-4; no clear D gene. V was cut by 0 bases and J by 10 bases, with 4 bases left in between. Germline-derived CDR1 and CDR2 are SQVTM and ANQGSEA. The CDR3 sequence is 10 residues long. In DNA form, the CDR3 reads TGCAGCGTTGAAGATAGGATTCAGTACTTC. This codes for CSVEDRIQYF.

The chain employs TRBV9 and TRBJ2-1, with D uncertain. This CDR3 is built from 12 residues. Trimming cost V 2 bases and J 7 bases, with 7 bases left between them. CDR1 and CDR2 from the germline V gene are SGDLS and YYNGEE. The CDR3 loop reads CASSVSGNEQFF. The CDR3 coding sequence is TGTGCCAGCAGCGTCTCCGGGAATGAGCAGTTCTTC.

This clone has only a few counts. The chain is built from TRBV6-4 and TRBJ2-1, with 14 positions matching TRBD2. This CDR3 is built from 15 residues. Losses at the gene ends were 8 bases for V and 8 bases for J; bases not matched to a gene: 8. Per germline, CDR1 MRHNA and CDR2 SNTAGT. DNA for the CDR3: TGTGCCAGCGAGGGACTAGCGGGAGTGGGCTATGAGCAGTTCTTC. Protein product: CASEGLAGVGYEQFF.

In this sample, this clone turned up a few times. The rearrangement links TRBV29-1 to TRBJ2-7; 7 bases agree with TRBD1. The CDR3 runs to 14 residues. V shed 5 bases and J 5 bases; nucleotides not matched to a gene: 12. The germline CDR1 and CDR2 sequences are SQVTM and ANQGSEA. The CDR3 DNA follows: TGCAGCGTTCCCGGTGGGACAGTGGACCACGAGCAGTACTTC. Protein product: CSVPGGTVDHEQYF.

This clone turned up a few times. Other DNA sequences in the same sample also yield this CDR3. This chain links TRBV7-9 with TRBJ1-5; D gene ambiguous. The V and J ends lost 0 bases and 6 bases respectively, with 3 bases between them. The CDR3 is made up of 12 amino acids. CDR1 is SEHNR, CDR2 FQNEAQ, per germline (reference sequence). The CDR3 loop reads CASSLASQPQHF. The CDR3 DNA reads TGTGCCAGCAGCTTAGCGTCTCAGCCCCAGCATTTT.

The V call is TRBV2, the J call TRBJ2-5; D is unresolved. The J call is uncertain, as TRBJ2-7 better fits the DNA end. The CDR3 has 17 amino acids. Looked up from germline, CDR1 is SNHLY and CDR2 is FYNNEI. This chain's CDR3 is CASSEAVEGISSYEQYF. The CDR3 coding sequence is TGTGCCAGCAGTGAAGCGGTGGAAGGGATTAGCTCCTACGAGCAGTACTTC.

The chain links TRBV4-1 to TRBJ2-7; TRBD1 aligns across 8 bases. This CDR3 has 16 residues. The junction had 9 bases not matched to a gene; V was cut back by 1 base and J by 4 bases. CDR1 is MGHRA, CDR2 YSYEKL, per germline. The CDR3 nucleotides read TGCGCCAGCAGCCAAGTTGGGTCAGGGGGCAGGTACGAGCAGTACTTC. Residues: CASSQVGSGGRYEQYF.

CDR3 in amino acids: CSVPVGGYGYTF. CDR3 in DNA: TGCAGCGTCCCCGTCGGGGGCTATGGCTACACCTTC. This chain connects TRBV29-1 to TRBJ1-2, with D possibly TRBD1 on 5 matching bases. The germline V gene encodes CDR1 SQVTM and CDR2 ANQGSEA. This CDR3 is 12 amino acids long. V lost 6 bases to trimming and J lost 4 bases, with 12 bases between them.

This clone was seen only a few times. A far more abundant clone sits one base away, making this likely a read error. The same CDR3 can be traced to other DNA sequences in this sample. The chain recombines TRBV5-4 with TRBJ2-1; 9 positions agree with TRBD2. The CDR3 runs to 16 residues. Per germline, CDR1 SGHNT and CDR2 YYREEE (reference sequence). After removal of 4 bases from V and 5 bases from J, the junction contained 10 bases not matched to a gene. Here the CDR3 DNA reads TGTGCCAGCAGCCAAGGGGCTAGCGGGACAGACAATGAGCAGTTCTTC. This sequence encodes CASSQGASGTDNEQFF.